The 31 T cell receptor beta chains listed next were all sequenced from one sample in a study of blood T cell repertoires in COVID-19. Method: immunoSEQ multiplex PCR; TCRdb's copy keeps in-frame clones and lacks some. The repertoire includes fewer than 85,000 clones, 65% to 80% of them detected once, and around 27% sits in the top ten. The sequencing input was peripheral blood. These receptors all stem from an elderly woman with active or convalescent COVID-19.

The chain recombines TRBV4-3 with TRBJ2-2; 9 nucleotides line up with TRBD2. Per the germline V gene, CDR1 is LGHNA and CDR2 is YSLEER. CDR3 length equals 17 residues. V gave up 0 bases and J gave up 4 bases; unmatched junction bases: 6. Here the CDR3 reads CASSQDYGGGGTGELFF. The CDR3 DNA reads TGCGCCAGCAGCCAAGATTACGGCGGGGGGGGCACCGGGGAGCTGTTTTTT.

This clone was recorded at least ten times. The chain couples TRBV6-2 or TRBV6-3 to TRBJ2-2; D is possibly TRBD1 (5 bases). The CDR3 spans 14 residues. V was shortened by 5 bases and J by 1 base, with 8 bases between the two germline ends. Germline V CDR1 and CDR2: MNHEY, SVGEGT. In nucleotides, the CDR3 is TGTGCCAGCAGTGAGACAGAGAACACCGGGGAGCTGTTTTTT. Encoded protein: CASSETENTGELFF.

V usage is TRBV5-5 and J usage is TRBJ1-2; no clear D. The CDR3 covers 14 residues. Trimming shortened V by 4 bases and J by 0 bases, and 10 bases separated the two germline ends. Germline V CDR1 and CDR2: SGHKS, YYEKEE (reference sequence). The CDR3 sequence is CASSDRGANYGYTF. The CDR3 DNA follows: TGTGCCAGCAGCGATCGAGGAGCTAACTATGGCTACACCTTC.

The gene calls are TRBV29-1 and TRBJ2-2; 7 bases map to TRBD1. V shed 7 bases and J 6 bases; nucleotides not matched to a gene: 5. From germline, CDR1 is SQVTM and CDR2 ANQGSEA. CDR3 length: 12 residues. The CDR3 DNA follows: TGCAGCGGGGAAGGGGGCCCCGGGGAGCTGTTTTTT. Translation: CSGEGGPGELFF.

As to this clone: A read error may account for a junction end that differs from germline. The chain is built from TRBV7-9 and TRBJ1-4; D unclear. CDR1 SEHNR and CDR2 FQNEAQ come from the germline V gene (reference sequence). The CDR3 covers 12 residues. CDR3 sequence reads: CASTNDPTSLRF. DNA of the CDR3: TGTGCCAGCACCAACGACCCGACATCCCTCCGTTTT.

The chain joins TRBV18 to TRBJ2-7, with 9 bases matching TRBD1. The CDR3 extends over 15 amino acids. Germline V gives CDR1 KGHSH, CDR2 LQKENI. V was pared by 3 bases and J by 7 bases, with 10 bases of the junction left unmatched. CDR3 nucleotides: TGTGCCAGCTCACCGGGACAGGGTCTGCCAGTGGAGCAGTACTTC. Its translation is CASSPGQGLPVEQYF.

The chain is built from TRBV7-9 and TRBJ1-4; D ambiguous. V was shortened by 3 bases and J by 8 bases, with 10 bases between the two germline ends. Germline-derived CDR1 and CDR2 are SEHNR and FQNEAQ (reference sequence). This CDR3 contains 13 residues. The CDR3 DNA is TGTGCCAGCAGCTTTTCGCGCGGGGAAAAACTGTTTTTT. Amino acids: CASSFSRGEKLFF.

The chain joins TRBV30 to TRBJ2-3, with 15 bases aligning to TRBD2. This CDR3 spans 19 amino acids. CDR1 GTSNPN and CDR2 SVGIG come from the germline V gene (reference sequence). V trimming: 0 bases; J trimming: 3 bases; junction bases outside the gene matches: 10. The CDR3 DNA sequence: TGTGCCTGGAGTGTATACCTGGGACTAGCGGGGGGAAGAACAGATACGCAGTATTTT. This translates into CAWSVYLGLAGGRTDTQYF.

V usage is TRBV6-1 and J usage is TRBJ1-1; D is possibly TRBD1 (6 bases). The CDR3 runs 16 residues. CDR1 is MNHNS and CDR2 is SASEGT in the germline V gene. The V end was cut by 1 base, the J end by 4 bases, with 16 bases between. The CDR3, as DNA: TGTGCCAGCAGTGAAGAGGTTGAGGGGGGGCCCACTGAAGCTTTCTTT. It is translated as CASSEEVEGGPTEAFF.

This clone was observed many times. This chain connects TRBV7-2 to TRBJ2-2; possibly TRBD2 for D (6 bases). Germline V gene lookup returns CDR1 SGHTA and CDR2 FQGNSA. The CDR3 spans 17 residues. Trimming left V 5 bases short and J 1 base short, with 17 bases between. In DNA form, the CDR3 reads TGTGCCAGCAGCCCCCTCGGCGGGACGGGGAACACCGGGGAGCTGTTTTTT. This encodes CASSPLGGTGNTGELFF.

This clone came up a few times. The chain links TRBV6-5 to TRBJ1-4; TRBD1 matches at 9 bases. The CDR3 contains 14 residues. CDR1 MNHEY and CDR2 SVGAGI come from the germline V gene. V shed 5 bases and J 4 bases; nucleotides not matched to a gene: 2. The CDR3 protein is CASSTDRGNEKLFF. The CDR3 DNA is TGTGCCAGCAGTACGGACAGGGGTAATGAAAAACTGTTTTTT.

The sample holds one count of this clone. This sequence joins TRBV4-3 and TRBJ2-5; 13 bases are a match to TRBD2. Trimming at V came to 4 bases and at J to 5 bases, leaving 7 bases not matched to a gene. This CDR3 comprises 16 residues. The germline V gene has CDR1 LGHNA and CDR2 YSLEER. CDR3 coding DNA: TGCGCCAGCAGCCTAGGGACTAGCGGGGTAGGCGAGACCCAGTACTTC. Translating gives CASSLGTSGVGETQYF.

The CDR3 is CASRQDTTNEKLFF. The CDR3 nucleotides are TGTGCCAGCAGACAGGATACAACTAATGAAAAACTGTTTTTT. This chain links TRBV6-6 with TRBJ1-4; a weak D match, TRBD1 (5 bases). Germline assignment: CDR1 MNHNY and CDR2 SVGAGI (reference sequence). This CDR3 region has 14 residues. Trimming removed 6 bases from V and 0 bases from J, with 8 bases in between.

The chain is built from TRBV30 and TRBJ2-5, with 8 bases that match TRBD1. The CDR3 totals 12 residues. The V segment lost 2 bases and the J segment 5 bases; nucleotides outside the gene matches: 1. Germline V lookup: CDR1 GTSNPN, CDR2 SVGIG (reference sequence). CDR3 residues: CAWSTGGETQYF. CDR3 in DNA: TGTGCCTGGAGTACAGGGGGTGAGACCCAGTACTTC.

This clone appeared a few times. The CDR3 DNA reads TGCGCCAGCAGCCTGCAGGGGGGCCTAAACGAGCAGTACTTC. Protein: CASSLQGGLNEQYF. J is TRBJ2-7 and V is TRBV5-1; a possible D gene is TRBD1 (7 bases). The germline V and J ends were trimmed by 4 bases and 5 bases, with 16 bases remaining between them. This CDR3 comprises 14 residues. Germline CDR1 and CDR2: SGHRS and YFSETQ.

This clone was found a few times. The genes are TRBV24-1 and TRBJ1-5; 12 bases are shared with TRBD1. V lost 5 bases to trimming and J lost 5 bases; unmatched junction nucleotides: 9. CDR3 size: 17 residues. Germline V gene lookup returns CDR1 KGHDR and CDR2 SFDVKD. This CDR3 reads CATSVPGRDRGHQPQHF. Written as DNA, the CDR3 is TGTGCCACCAGTGTCCCGGGTCGGGACAGGGGGCATCAGCCCCAGCATTTT.

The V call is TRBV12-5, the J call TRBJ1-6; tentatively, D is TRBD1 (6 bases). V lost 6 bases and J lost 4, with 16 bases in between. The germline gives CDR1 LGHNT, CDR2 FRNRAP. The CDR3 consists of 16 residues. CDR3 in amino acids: CASGPGIQGYNSPLHF. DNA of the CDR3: TGTGCTAGTGGCCCAGGGATACAGGGTTATAATTCACCCCTCCACTTT.

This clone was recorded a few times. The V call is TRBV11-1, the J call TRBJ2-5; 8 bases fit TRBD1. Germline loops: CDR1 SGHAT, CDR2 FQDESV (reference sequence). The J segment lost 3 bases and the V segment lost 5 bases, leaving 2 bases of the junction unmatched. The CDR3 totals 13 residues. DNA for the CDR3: TGTGCCAGCAGCCCGGGACAGGAAGAGACCCAGTACTTC. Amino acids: CASSPGQEETQYF.

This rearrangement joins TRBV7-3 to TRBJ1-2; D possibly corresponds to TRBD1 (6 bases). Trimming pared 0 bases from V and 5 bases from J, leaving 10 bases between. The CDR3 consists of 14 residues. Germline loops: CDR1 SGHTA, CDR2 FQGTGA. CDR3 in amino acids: CASSLTPDSYGYTF. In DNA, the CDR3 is TGTGCCAGCAGCTTAACCCCGGACAGTTATGGCTACACCTTC.

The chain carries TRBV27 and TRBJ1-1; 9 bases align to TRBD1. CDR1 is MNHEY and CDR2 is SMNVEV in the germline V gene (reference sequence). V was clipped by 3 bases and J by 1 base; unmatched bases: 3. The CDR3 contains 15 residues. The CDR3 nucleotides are TGTGCCAGCAGTTTTCTGGGACAGGGGAACACTGAAGCTTTCTTT. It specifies CASSFLGQGNTEAFF.

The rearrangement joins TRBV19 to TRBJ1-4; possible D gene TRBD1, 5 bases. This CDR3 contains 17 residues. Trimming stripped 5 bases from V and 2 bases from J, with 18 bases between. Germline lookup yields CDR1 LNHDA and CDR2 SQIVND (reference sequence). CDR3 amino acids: CASSDKRGIGTNEKLFF. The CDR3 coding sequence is TGTGCCAGTAGTGACAAACGGGGGATCGGGACTAATGAAAAACTGTTTTTT.

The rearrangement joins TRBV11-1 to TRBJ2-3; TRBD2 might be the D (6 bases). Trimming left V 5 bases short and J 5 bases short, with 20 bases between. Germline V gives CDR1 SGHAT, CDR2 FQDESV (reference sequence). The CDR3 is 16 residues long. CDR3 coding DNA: TGTGCCAGCAGCCCCCGAGGTGCGGGGATGGGAGATACGCAGTATTTT. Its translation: CASSPRGAGMGDTQYF.

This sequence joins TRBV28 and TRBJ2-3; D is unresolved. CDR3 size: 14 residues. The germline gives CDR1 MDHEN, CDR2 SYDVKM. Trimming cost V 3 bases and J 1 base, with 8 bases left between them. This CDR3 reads CASSFLAGTDTQYF. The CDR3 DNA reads TGTGCCAGCAGTTTCCTGGCGGGCACAGATACGCAGTATTTT.

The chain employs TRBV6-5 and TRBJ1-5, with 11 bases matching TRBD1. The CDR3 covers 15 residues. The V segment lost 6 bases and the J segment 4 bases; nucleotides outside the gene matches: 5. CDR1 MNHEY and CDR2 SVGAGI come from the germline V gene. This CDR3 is CASRGGQGVNQPQHF. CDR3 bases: TGTGCCAGCAGGGGGGGACAGGGGGTTAATCAGCCCCAGCATTTT.

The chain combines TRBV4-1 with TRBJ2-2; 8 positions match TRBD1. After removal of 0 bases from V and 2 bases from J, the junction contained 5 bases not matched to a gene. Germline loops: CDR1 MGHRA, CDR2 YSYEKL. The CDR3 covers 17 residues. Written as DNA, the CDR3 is TGCGCCAGCAGCCAAGATTGGCAGGGGGCTAACACCGGGGAGCTGTTTTTT. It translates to CASSQDWQGANTGELFF.

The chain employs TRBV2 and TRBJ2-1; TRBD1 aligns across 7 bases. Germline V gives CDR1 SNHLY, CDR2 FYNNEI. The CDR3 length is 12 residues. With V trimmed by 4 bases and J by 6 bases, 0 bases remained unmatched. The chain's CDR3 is CASSGQGNEQFF. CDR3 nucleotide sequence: TGTGCCAGCAGTGGACAGGGCAATGAGCAGTTCTTC.

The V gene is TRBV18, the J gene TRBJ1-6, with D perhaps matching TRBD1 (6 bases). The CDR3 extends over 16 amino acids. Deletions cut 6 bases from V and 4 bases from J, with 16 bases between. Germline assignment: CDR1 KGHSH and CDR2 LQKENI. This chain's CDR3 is CASSSLPGQYNSPLHF. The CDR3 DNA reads TGTGCCAGCTCTTCACTGCCGGGACAATATAATTCACCCCTCCACTTT.

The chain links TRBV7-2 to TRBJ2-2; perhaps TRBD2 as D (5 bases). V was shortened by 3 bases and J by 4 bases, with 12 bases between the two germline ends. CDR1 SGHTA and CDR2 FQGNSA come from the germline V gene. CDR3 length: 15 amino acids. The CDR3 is CASSFLAVGTGELFF. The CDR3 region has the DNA TGTGCCAGCAGCTTCCTAGCCGTAGGCACCGGGGAGCTGTTTTTT. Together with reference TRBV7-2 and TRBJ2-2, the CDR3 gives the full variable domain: GAGVSQSPSNKVTEKGKDVELRCDPISGHTALYWYRQSLGQGLEFLIYFQGNSAPDKSGLPSDRFSAERTGGSVSTLTIQRTQQEDSAVYLCASSFLAVGTGELFFGEGSRLTVL.

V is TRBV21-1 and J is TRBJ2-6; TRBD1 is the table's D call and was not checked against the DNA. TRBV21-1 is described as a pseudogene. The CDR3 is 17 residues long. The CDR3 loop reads CASSKQGTRSGANVLTF. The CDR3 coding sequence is TGTGCCAGCAGCAAACAGGGTACCAGATCTGGGGCCAACGTCCTGACTTTC.

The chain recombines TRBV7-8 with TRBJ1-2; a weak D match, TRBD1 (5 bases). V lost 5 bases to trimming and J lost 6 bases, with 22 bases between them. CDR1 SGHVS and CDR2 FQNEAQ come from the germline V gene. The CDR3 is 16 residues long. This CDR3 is CASSGTRPLAWDGYTF. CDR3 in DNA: TGTGCCAGCAGCGGGACTCGCCCGTTGGCGTGGGATGGCTACACCTTC.

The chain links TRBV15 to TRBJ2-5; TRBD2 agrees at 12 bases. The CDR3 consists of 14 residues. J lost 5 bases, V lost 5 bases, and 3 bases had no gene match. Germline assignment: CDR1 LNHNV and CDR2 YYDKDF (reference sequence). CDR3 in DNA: TGTGCCACCAGCGGGACTAGCGGGCTGGAGACCCAGTACTTC. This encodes CATSGTSGLETQYF.